A single TCR beta chain is shown here with its context. The sample belongs to a study of blood T cell repertoires in COVID-19. Study-wide background: From the United States, Italy and Spain came samples of acute and convalescent COVID-19. PBMCs, B-cell-depleted T cells, or T cells were the source of the cDNA or gDNA that made up the material.

Source study methods: Estimation of nucleated cell counts relied on the amplification of reference gene primers. Sequenced by immunoSEQ multiplex PCR; TCRdb stores in-frame clones only, minus some. V, J and clone size are those of that table, while D and trimming were read from the DNA. The table includes roughly 110,000 clones, 70% to 90% detected once. Germline V lookup: CDR1 MNHNY, CDR2 SVGAGI (reference sequence). The CDR3 covers 15 residues. With 6 bases clipped from V and 4 bases from J, the junction kept 9 bases outside the gene matches. This chain connects TRBV6-6 to TRBJ1-5, with TRBD1 matching 7 bases. The clonotype originates from a middle-aged man with acute or convalescent COVID-19. Input material: peripheral blood. The CDR3 region has the DNA TGTGCCAGCAGCCGGACAGGTCCTCAAAATCAGCCCCAGCATTTT. Translating gives CASSRTGPQNQPQHF.